These T cell receptor beta chains were read from a single sample in a study of CD8+CD57+ T cells in acquired aplastic anemia. Each CDR3 protein is one row after TCRdb ran MiXCR on the reads. Of some 280,000 distinct CDR3 sequences listed, approximately 55% were seen once; the top ten hold 8%. The sample comprised sorted CD4+, CD8+, or CD8+CD57+ T cells (not recorded which) from PBMCs. Every receptor here comes from a human donor with severe aplastic anemia or a healthy control (not recorded which). The CDR3 runs from the conserved cysteine through the conserved F or W.

len,j_gene,v_gene,CDR3aa
16,TRBJ1-3,TRBV6-5,CASSYYGSGSGNTIYF
14,TRBJ1-6,TRBV2,CASSDGTLKSPLHF
15,TRBJ2-5,TRBV19,CASSIGTSTQETQYF
12,TRBJ2-1,TRBV7-8,CASSLAATVLFF
13,TRBJ1-2,TRBV6-4,CASTYRVGYGYTF
14,TRBJ2-1,TRBV20-1,CSATPSGGAHEQFF
15,TRBJ1-6,TRBV7-8,CASSQERWRNSPLHF
12,TRBJ2-7,TRBV2,CASRLQGHEQYF
14,TRBJ2-2,TRBV7-8,CASSSAGGPVELFF
17,TRBJ1-6,TRBV10-1,CASSGGTGGSYNSPPHF
14,TRBJ1-6,TRBV7-2,CASTEAGGNSPLHF
15,TRBJ2-1,TRBV7-3,CASSLALAGSNEQFF
16,TRBJ2-3,TRBV6-5,CASSYPQGDCTDTQYF
16,TRBJ1-1,TRBV7-8,CASSLGEATRNTEAFF
18,TRBJ1-1,TRBV12-3/TRBV12-4,CASIHTSLGYGKNTEAFF
15,TRBJ2-5,TRBV20-1,CSARVFVGAPQTQYF
16,TRBJ1-6,TRBV7-3,CASSLGGSSYNSPLHF
13,TRBJ2-2,TRBV6-4,CASQGGDAGELFF
13,TRBJ2-7,TRBV19,CASKKGQSYEQYF
17,TRBJ2-7,TRBV12-3/TRBV12-4,CASSSLGQATAPYEQYF
13,TRBJ2-7,TRBV7-9,CASSPRQAYEQYF
15,TRBJ1-5,TRBV7-2,CASSVKTGSNQPQHF
17,TRBJ1-4,TRBV20-1,CSAQPPTSGTGGAWLFF
13,TRBJ1-4,TRBV14,CASSQGVSEKLFF
17,TRBJ1-6,TRBV5-1,CASSLGFHTTDNSPLHF
15,TRBJ2-1,TRBV24-1,CATSGRRGGNNEQFF
11,TRBJ2-7,TRBV29-1,CSVGISGEQYF
15,TRBJ2-5,TRBV7-9,CASSLERGFWETQYF
14,TRBJ1-1,TRBV29-1,CSVDDSIWNTEAFF
16,TRBJ2-7,TRBV20-1,CSARDARAGEALEQYF
13,TRBJ2-2,TRBV19,CALEHRATGELFF
13,TRBJ2-5,TRBV9,CASSAPVGETQYF
13,TRBJ2-7,TRBV12-3/TRBV12-4,CASSLAMGGEQYF
13,TRBJ1-1,TRBV29-1,CSAGGGLNTEAFF
18,TRBJ1-2,TRBV20-1,CSARVKLRTGSGTYGYTF
12,TRBJ1-6,TRBV20-1,CSAQGGNSPLHF
15,TRBJ1-4,TRBV10-3,CAISESSGGGEKLFF
17,TRBJ2-7,TRBV19,CASSPADLTASSYEQYF
14,TRBJ1-4,TRBV12-3/TRBV12-4,CASSLGVNAEKLFF
15,TRBJ1-1,TRBV5-1,CASSPAGIRNTEAFF
14,TRBJ2-1,TRBV25-1,CASKGQGAYNEQFF
18,TRBJ2-7,TRBV15,CATSRGRGTSGRLHEQYF
15,TRBJ1-6,TRBV6-5,CASSPGRSYNSPLHF
16,TRBJ2-1,TRBV7-8,CASSPVGTGGYNEQFF
13,TRBJ1-1,TRBV20-1,CSARSGESTEAFF
15,TRBJ2-2,TRBV20-1,CSAKIRSPSTGELFF
13,TRBJ2-1,TRBV18,CASSPPLYNEQFF
17,TRBJ2-2,TRBV14,CASSPLPRGRITGELFF
13,TRBJ1-5,TRBV20-1,CSAGQGSNQPQHF
15,TRBJ1-5,TRBV6-2/TRBV6-3,CASSYSTGGNQPQHF
15,TRBJ1-1,TRBV2,CASSENPSLNTEAFF
16,TRBJ1-2,TRBV5-1,CASSLSGTGNNYGYTF
15,TRBJ1-5,TRBV2,CASNTRQGLSQPQHF
10,TRBJ1-2,TRBV20-1,CSARVHGYTF